This is a list of T cell receptor beta chains from one sample in a study of T cells in Graves' hyperthyroidism and ophthalmopathy. TCRdb re-called the multiplex PCR reads through MiXCR, storing one row per CDR3 protein. The sample holds 300,000 to 450,000 distinct CDR3 sequences, around 25% seen once. Sequences were obtained from blood. The receptors stem from a man between 45 and 60 years old with Graves' hyperthyroidism. Both conserved end residues are part of each CDR3. Each record gives: J gene, clone size, D gene, V gene, CDR3 DNA, CDR3 protein. D genes are given only for firm matches. Expanded clones are given a class, and other clones once, few, many or no size at all.

j_gene: TRBJ2-6
abundance: few
d_gene: -
v_gene: TRBV2
CDR3nt: TGTGCCAGCAGTGAAAGGCCCTCTGGGGCCAACGTCCTGACTTTC
CDR3aa: CASSERPSGANVLTF

j_gene: TRBJ2-2
abundance: -
d_gene: -
v_gene: TRBV5-1
CDR3nt: TGTGCCAGCGCCCCCCAAACGAACACCGGGGAGCTGTTTTTT
CDR3aa: CASAPQTNTGELFF

j_gene: TRBJ2-7
abundance: -
d_gene: TRBD1
v_gene: TRBV29-1
CDR3nt: TGCAGCGTCCTCACAGGGGGCCTCTTCGAGCAGTACTTC
CDR3aa: CSVLTGGLFEQYF

j_gene: TRBJ2-2
abundance: -
d_gene: -
v_gene: TRBV15
CDR3nt: TGTGCCACCAGCATTTCGTCAGGCGGGACCGGGGAGCTGTTTTTT
CDR3aa: CATSISSGGTGELFF

j_gene: TRBJ2-3
abundance: many
d_gene: -
v_gene: TRBV20-1
CDR3nt: TGCAGTGCTAGGGACTACGATACGCAGTATTTT
CDR3aa: CSARDYDTQYF

j_gene: TRBJ2-5
abundance: -
d_gene: -
v_gene: TRBV20-1
CDR3nt: TGCAGTGCTAGAGATTTCAGGGACCCTCAAGAGACCCAGTACTTC
CDR3aa: CSARDFRDPQETQYF

j_gene: TRBJ1-6
abundance: -
d_gene: -
v_gene: TRBV6-2/TRBV6-3
CDR3nt: TGTGCCAGCAGTTACGGGGGACTGCGATCGAATTCACCCCTCCACTTT
CDR3aa: CASSYGGLRSNSPLHF

j_gene: TRBJ2-5
abundance: few
d_gene: -
v_gene: TRBV27
CDR3nt: TGTGCCAGCAGTTTGTGGGGGGTCCAAGAGACCCAGTACTTC
CDR3aa: CASSLWGVQETQYF

j_gene: TRBJ2-1
abundance: few
d_gene: TRBD2
v_gene: TRBV7-3
CDR3nt: TGTGCCAGTAGTGTTCGACTAGCGGGAGTTGGCAATGAGCAGTTCTTC
CDR3aa: CASSVRLAGVGNEQFF

j_gene: TRBJ2-5
abundance: -
d_gene: -
v_gene: TRBV3-1
CDR3nt: TGTGCCAGCAGCCAGCTACAGGGACAAGAGACCCAGTACTTC
CDR3aa: CASSQLQGQETQYF

j_gene: TRBJ2-2
abundance: few
d_gene: -
v_gene: TRBV5-4
CDR3nt: TGTGCCAGCGCACGCGACTCTAACACCGGGGAGCTGTTTTTT
CDR3aa: CASARDSNTGELFF

j_gene: TRBJ1-5
abundance: few
d_gene: TRBD1
v_gene: TRBV19
CDR3nt: TGTGCCAGTAGGGGACAGGGGGCAGGCAATCAGCCCCAGCATTTT
CDR3aa: CASRGQGAGNQPQHF

j_gene: TRBJ2-2
abundance: -
d_gene: TRBD1
v_gene: TRBV11-1
CDR3nt: TGTGCCAGCAATCCCGCGGGGACAGGGGCGACCGGGGAGCTGTTTTTT
CDR3aa: CASNPAGTGATGELFF

j_gene: TRBJ2-4
abundance: many
d_gene: -
v_gene: TRBV6-1
CDR3nt: TGTGCCAGCAGTGACGGGTCAGGGAACATTCAGTACTTC
CDR3aa: CASSDGSGNIQYF

j_gene: TRBJ2-6
abundance: -
d_gene: -
v_gene: TRBV6-2/TRBV6-3
CDR3nt: TGTGCCAGCATTAGTTTGGGGGCCAACGTCCTGACTTTC
CDR3aa: CASISLGANVLTF

j_gene: TRBJ2-7
abundance: -
d_gene: -
v_gene: TRBV6-1
CDR3nt: TGTGCCAGCAAGATGACAGGAATCTCCTACGAGCAGTACTTC
CDR3aa: CASKMTGISYEQYF

j_gene: TRBJ1-3
abundance: -
d_gene: -
v_gene: TRBV3-1
CDR3nt: TGTGCCAGCAGCCAGATGGAAAACACCATATATTTT
CDR3aa: CASSQMENTIYF

j_gene: TRBJ1-6
abundance: few
d_gene: TRBD1
v_gene: TRBV12-3/TRBV12-4
CDR3nt: TGTGCCAGCAGTACCGGGACAGCTAATTCACCCCTCCACTTT
CDR3aa: CASSTGTANSPLHF

j_gene: TRBJ1-1
abundance: -
d_gene: -
v_gene: TRBV29-1
CDR3nt: TGCAGCGTTGGTCTGGGGGCCTACACTGAAGCTTTCTTT
CDR3aa: CSVGLGAYTEAFF

j_gene: TRBJ1-6
abundance: -
d_gene: -
v_gene: TRBV30
CDR3nt: TGTGCCTGGAGTCCGGGGCTTTTGGATTCACCCCTCCACTTT
CDR3aa: CAWSPGLLDSPLHF

j_gene: TRBJ2-1
abundance: many
d_gene: -
v_gene: TRBV12-3/TRBV12-4
CDR3nt: TGTGCCAGCAGTTTAAGTGGCGAGCAGTTCTTC
CDR3aa: CASSLSGEQFF

j_gene: TRBJ2-7
abundance: few
d_gene: TRBD1
v_gene: TRBV4-1
CDR3nt: TGCGCCAGCAGCCAAGAAACAGGGGTGGTGGGGGAGCAGTACTTC
CDR3aa: CASSQETGVVGEQYF

j_gene: TRBJ1-2
abundance: few
d_gene: -
v_gene: TRBV5-1
CDR3nt: TGCGCCAGCAGCTTGGTTGGGGATTCGTATGGCTACACCTTC
CDR3aa: CASSLVGDSYGYTF